The clone carrying this TCR beta chain has only one observation. Antigen specificity is unknown. The data are from a study of shared clonotypes between healthy human individuals. Study in general: A few men and a couple of women, aged 18 to 49, were donors. Three plates were used per donor for CD4 naive, three for CD4 memory, two for CD8 naive and one for CD8 memory. General study findings and limits: Only blood samples were collected, and tissue repertoires likely differ. Large sequencing depth failed to make sorted-subset sequencing complete, rarefaction showed.

Profiling relied on immunoSEQ multiplex PCR, and the TCRdb table lists in-frame clones only, not all of them. The repertoire holds over 800,000 clones, with almost 95% as singletons. Naive CD8 cells comprised CD45RO-negative, CCR7-positively selected cells, excluding terminally differentiated effector memory CD45RA+ cells. Germline CDR1 SGDLS, CDR2 YYNGEE. The CDR3 is 14 amino acids. Trimming removed 0 bases at V and 0 bases at J, with 6 bases between. The chain employs TRBV9 and TRBJ1-1; D unresolved. This clonotype originated in a man aged 25 to 40 in good health. Sequencing was performed on naive CD8+ T cells sorted from blood. Here the CDR3 reads CASSVDLMNTEAFF. CDR3 sequence (DNA): TGTGCCAGCAGCGTAGATTTAATGAACACTGAAGCTTTCTTT.